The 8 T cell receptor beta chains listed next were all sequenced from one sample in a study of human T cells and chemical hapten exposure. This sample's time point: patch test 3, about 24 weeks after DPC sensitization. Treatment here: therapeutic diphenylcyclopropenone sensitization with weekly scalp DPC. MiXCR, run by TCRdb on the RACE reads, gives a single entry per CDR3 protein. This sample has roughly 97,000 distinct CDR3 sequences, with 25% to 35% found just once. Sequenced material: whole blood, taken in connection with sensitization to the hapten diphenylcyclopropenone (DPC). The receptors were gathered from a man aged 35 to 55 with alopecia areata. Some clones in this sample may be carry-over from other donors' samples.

The CDR3 sequence: CASSPGQGCPGELFF. CDR3 in DNA: TGTGCCAGCAGTCCAGGACAGGGATGCCCCGGGGAGCTGTTTTTT. V usage is TRBV27 and J usage is TRBJ2-2, with 8 positions matching TRBD1. The V gene end was trimmed by 5 bases and the J gene end by 6 bases; junction bases not matched to a gene: 8. Germline CDR1 MNHEY, CDR2 SMNVEV (reference sequence). CDR3 length: 15 residues.

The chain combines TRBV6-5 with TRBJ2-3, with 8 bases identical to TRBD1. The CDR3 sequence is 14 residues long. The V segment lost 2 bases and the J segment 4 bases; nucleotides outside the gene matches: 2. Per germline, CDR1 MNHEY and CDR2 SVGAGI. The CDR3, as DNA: TGTGCCAGCAGTTACAGGACAGGGTCAGATACGCAGTATTTT. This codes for CASSYRTGSDTQYF.

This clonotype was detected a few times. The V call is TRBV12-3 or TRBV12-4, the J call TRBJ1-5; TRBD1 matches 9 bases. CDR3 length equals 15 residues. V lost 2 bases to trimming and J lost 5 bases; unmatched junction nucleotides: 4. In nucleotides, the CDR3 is TGTGCCAGCAGTTTAAGGGGACAGGGCTATCAGCCCCAGCATTTT. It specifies CASSLRGQGYQPQHF.

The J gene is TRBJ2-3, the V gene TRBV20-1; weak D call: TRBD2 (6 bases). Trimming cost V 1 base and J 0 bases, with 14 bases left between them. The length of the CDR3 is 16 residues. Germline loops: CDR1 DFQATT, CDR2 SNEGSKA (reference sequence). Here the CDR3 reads CSARVATRPSTDTQYF. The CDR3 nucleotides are TGCAGTGCTAGAGTGGCGACTAGGCCGAGCACAGATACGCAGTATTTT.

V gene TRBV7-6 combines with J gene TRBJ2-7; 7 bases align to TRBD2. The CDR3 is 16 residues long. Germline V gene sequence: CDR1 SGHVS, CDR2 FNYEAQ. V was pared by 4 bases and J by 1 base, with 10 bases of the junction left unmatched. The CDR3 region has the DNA TGTGCCAGCAGCTCGGGGGAGGGCGGGTCATCCTACGAGCAGTACTTC. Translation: CASSSGEGGSSYEQYF.

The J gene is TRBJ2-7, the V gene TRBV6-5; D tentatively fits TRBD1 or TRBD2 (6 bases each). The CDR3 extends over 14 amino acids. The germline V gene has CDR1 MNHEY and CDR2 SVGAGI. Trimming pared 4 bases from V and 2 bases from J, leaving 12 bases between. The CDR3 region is CASSSPGATYEQYF. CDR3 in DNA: TGTGCCAGCAGTTCGCCGGGGGCTACCTACGAGCAGTACTTC.

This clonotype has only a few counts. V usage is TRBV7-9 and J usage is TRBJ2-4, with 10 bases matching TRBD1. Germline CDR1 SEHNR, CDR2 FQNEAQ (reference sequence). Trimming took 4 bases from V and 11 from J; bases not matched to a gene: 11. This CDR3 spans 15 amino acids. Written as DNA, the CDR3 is TGTGCCAGCAGCTCGCCCGGGACAGGGGTACAGGTTCAGTACTTC. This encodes CASSSPGTGVQVQYF. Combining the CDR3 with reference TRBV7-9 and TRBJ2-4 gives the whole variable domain DTGVSQNPRHKITKRGQNVTFRCDPISEHNRLYWYRQTLGQGPEFLTYFQNEAQLEKSRLLSDRFSAERPKGSFSTLEIQRTEQGDSAMYLCASSSPGTGVQVQYFGAGTRLSVL.

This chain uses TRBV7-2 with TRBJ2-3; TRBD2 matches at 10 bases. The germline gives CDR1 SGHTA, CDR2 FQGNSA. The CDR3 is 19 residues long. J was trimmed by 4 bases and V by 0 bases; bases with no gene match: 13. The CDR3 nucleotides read TGTGCCAGCAGCTTAGCGAGGTCTAGCGGGAGCATCCGGCCAGATACGCAGTATTTT. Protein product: CASSLARSSGSIRPDTQYF.